The 3 T cell receptor beta chains below come from one sample, sequenced in a study of T cell changes during pregnancy in multiple sclerosis. Generated by immunoSEQ multiplex PCR, the TCRdb table keeps only in-frame clones and is missing some. The repertoire consists of nearly 40,000 clones, with 92% occurring once and the leading ten covering 0.7% to 1%. The material was CD4+ T cells from peripheral blood mononuclear cells, obtained before pregnancy. The receptors were gathered from a female donor with multiple sclerosis, enrolled in a pregnancy study.

This sequence joins TRBV5-6 and TRBJ2-6; no definite D call. In germline, CDR1 is SGHDT, CDR2 YYEEEE. The CDR3 consists of 15 residues. V was cut by 6 bases and J by 0 bases, with 10 bases left in between. The CDR3 nucleotides are TGTGCCAGCACCCGCTACGTCTCTGGGGCCAACGTCCTGACTTTC. This encodes CASTRYVSGANVLTF.

This sequence joins TRBV7-3 and TRBJ2-1; tentative D call: TRBD1 (5 bases). The CDR3 length is 15 residues. V gave up 2 bases and J gave up 4 bases, with 12 bases separating them. The germline gives CDR1 SGHTA, CDR2 FQGTGA. CDR3 bases: TGTGCCAGCAGCTTACAGGGCGGCACTTACAATGAGCAGTTCTTC. Encoded protein: CASSLQGGTYNEQFF.

This chain connects TRBV6-5 to TRBJ1-4; 9 bases are a match to TRBD1. This CDR3 has 14 amino acids. Per the germline V gene, CDR1 is MNHEY and CDR2 is SVGAGI. V shed 6 bases, J shed 7 bases, and the junction held 6 bases outside the gene matches. The CDR3 region is CASSSGTGTEKLFF. The CDR3 region has the DNA TGTGCCAGCAGCTCCGGGACAGGGACTGAAAAACTGTTTTTT.